These T cell receptor beta chains were read from a single sample in a study of blood T cell repertoires in COVID-19. The assay was immunoSEQ multiplex PCR, and TCRdb's table has in-frame clones only and misses some. This sample has around 140,000 clones; roughly 80% occur once, and the top ten carry about 2.6%. Sequencing input: PBMCs or T cells enriched from blood (not recorded which). These receptors all stem from a man aged 40-55 years with acute COVID-19. Each CDR3 is given with its conserved first and last residue.

v_gene,j_gene,CDR3aa
TRBV18,TRBJ1-5,CASSPGTGSRQHF
TRBV6-5,TRBJ1-2,CASSLGGLGYTF
TRBV6-5,TRBJ1-2,CASSYSGTGGGGYTF
TRBV6-5,TRBJ1-6,CASSSQTGSNSPLHF
TRBV2,TRBJ2-3,CASSLLAGATDTQYF
TRBV7-8,TRBJ1-5,CASSLAGDQPQHF
TRBV6-5,TRBJ2-7,CASSERGIHEQYF
TRBV5-1,TRBJ2-7,CASSSTLAPSYEQYF
TRBV3-1/TRBV3-2,TRBJ1-2,CASSQGSWQGGGYTF
TRBV27,TRBJ2-2,CASSLWKGQNTGELFF
TRBV7-3,TRBJ2-3,CASSLSSEGDTQYF
TRBV3-1/TRBV3-2,TRBJ2-5,CASSQGGGAWTQYF
TRBV6-1,TRBJ2-1,CASSEALRGGDSLQSSYNEQFF
TRBV28,TRBJ2-7,CASAVTGASYEQYF
TRBV5-1,TRBJ2-3,CASSSQGVPDTQYF
TRBV28,TRBJ2-1,CASSFGADGVSYNEQFF
TRBV5-1,TRBJ2-2,CASSFPRGDITGELFF
TRBV10-3,TRBJ2-1,CATGDRPVNEQFF
TRBV27,TRBJ2-2,CASSLLVSNTGELFF
TRBV7-3,TRBJ1-5,CASSSYSNQPQHF
TRBV3-1/TRBV3-2,TRBJ1-1,CASSQEEGDFF
TRBV6-5,TRBJ2-3,CASSYGDRGPDTQYF
TRBV28,TRBJ2-1,CASSPWTEDGEQFF
TRBV7-9,TRBJ1-3,CASSSRGTPGNTIYF
TRBV7-9,TRBJ2-2,CASSSGITEAGELFF
TRBV29-1,TRBJ2-4,CSVEMGAGLNIQYF
TRBV4-2,TRBJ2-7,CASSQEELAGGYEQYF
TRBV18,TRBJ1-1,CASSPTTQGRTEAFF
TRBV7-3,TRBJ1-1,CASSLEGDRGETEAFF
TRBV27,TRBJ2-1,CASSLTSGDVHEQFF
TRBV27,TRBJ2-5,CASSPGQSQETQYF
TRBV5-8,TRBJ2-1,CASESWQGNNEQFF
TRBV6-5,TRBJ1-4,CASRGAGQEKLFF
TRBV12-3/TRBV12-4,TRBJ1-2,CASSSGTERGYTF
TRBV4-1,TRBJ1-2,CASSQDTRGDYGYTF
TRBV6-4,TRBJ1-4,CASSVQTERTNEKLFF